This T cell receptor (beta chain) emerged from a study of control samples from healthy donors and cancer patients. Assay used: immunoSEQ multiplex PCR; TCRdb lists only in-frame clones, some missing. The repertoire consists of some 67,000 clones, with under 90% occurring once and the leading ten covering under 20%. From germline, CDR1 is LGHDT and CDR2 YNNKEL (reference sequence). The CDR3 contains 17 residues. V was pared by 0 bases and J by 0 bases, with 11 bases between. The sequencing input was PBMCs. The genes are TRBV3-1 (or the pseudogene TRBV3-2) and TRBJ1-4, with unresolved D. The clonotype comes from a man aged 55 to 70 with lung cancer. The CDR3 spells CASSQDSAFATNEKLFF. The DNA of the CDR3 is TGTGCCAGCAGCCAAGATTCGGCCTTTGCAACTAATGAAAAACTGTTTTTT.